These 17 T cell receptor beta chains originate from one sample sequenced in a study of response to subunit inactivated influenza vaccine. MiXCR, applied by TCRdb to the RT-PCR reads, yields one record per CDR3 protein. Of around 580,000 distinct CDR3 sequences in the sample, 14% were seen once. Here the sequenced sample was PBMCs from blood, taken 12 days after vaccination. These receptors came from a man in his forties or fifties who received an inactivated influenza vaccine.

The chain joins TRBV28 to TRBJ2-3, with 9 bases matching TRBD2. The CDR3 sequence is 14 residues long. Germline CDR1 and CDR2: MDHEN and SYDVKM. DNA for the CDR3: TGTGGGAGCGGGAGGCCGGGTGGCACAGATACGCAGTATTTT. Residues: CGSGRPGGTDTQYF. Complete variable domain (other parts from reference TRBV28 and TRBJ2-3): DVKVTQSSRYLVKRTGEKVFLECVQDMDHENMFWYRQDPGLGLRLIYFSYDVKMKEKGDIPEGYSVSREKKERFSLILESASTNQTSMYLCGSGRPGGTDTQYFGPGTRLTVL.

The DNA for the CDR3 is TGCAGCGCCCTGGGGACAGGGGGCACCGGGGAGCTGTTTTTT. Protein sequence: CSALGTGGTGELFF. The genes are TRBV29-1 and TRBJ2-2; 11 nucleotides align to TRBD1. The CDR3 contains 14 residues. Germline assignment: CDR1 SQVTM and CDR2 ANQGSEA. The J segment lost 4 bases and the V segment lost 7 bases, leaving 5 bases of the junction unmatched.

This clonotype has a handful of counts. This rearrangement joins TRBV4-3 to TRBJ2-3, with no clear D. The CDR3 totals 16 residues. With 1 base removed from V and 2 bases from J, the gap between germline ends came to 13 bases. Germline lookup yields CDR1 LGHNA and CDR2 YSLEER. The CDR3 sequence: CASSQGLTQITDTQYF. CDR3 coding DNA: TGCGCCAGCAGCCAAGGTTTGACCCAGATCACAGATACGCAGTATTTT.

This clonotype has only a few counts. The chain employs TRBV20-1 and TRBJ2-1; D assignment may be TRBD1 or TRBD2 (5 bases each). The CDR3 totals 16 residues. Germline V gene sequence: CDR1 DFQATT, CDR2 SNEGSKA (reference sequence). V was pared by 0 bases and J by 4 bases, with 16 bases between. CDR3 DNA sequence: TGCAGTGCTAGAGATCGGGGCGCCTTTGGTTACAATGAGCAGTTCTTC. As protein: CSARDRGAFGYNEQFF.

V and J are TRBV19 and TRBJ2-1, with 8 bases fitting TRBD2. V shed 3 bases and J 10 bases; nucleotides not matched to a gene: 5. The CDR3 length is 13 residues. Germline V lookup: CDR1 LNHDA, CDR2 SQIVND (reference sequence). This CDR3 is CASSILAGGEQFF. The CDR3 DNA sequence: TGTGCCAGTAGTATTCTAGCGGGTGGCGAGCAGTTCTTC.

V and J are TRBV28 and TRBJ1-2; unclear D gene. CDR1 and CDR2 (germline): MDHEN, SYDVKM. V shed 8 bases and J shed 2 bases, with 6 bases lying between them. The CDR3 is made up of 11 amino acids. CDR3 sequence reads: CASGWNYGYTF. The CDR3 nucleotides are TGTGCCAGCGGATGGAACTATGGCTACACCTTC.

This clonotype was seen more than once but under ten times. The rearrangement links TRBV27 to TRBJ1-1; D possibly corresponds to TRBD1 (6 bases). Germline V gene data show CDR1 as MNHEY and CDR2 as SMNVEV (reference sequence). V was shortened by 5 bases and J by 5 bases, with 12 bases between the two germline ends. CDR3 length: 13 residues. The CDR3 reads CASSKQGRTEAFF. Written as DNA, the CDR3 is TGTGCCAGCAGTAAACAGGGAAGGACTGAAGCTTTCTTT.

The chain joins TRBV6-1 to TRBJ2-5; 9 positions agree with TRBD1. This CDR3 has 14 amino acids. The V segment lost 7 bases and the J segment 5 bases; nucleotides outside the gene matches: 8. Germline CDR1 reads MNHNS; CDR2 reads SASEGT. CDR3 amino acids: CASIAGTGPETQYF. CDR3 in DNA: TGTGCCAGCATCGCCGGGACAGGGCCGGAGACCCAGTACTTC.

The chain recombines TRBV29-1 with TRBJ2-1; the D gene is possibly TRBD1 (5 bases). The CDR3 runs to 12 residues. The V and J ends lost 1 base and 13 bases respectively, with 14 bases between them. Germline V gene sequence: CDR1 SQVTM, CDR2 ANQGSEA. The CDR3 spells CSVEVSRDTQFF. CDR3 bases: TGCAGCGTTGAAGTCTCCAGGGATACACAGTTCTTC.

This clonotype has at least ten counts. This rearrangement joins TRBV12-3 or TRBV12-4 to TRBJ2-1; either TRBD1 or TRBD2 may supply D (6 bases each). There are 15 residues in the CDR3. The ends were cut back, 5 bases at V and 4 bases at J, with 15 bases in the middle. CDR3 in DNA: TGTGCCAGCAGTCCGGGGGCGGGGCCTTACAATGAGCAGTTCTTC. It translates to CASSPGAGPYNEQFF.

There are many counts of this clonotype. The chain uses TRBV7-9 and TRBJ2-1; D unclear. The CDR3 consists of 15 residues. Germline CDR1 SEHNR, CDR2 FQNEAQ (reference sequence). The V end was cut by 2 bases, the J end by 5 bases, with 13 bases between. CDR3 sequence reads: CASSLFRTTNNEQFF. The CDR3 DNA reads TGTGCCAGCAGCTTATTCAGGACCACTAACAATGAGCAGTTCTTC.

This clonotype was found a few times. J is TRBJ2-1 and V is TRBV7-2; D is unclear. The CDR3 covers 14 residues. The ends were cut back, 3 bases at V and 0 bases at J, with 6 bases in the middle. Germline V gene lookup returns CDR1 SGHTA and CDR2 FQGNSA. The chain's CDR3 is CASSFRYSYNEQFF. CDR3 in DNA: TGTGCCAGCAGCTTCCGGTACTCCTACAATGAGCAGTTCTTC.

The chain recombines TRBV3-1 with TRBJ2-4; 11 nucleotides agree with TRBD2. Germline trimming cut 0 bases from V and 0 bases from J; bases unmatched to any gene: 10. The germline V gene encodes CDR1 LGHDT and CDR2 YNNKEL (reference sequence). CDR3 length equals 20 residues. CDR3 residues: CASSQDRLAGTRIAKNIQYF. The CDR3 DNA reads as TGTGCCAGCAGCCAAGATCGACTAGCGGGGACCCGGATAGCCAAAAACATTCAGTACTTC. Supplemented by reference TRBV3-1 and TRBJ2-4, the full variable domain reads DTAVSQTPKYLVTQMGNDKSIKCEQNLGHDTMYWYKQDSKKFLKIMFSYNNKELIINETVPNRFSPKSPDKAHLNLHINSLELGDSAVYFCASSQDRLAGTRIAKNIQYFGAGTRLSVL.

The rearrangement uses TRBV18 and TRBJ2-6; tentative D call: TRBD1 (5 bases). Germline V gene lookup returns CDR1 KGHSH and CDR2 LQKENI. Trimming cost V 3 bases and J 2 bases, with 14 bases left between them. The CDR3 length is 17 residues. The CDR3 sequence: CASSPRFGRAGANVLTF. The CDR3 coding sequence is TGTGCCAGCTCACCCCGTTTCGGCAGGGCTGGGGCCAACGTCCTGACTTTC.

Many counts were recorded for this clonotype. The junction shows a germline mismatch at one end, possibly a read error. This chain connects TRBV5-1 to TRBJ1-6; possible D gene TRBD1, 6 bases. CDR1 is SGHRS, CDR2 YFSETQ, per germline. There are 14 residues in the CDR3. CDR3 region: CASSLGQYNSPLHF. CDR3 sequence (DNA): TGTGCCAGCAGTTTAGGACAGTATAATTCACCCCTCCACTTT.

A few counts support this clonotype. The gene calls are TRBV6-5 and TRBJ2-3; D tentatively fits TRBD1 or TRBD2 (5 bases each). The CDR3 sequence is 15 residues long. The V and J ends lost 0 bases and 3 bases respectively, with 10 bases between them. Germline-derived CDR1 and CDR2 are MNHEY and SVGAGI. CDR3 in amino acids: CASSYSIWGTDTQYF. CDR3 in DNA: TGTGCCAGCAGTTACTCGATTTGGGGGACAGATACGCAGTATTTT.

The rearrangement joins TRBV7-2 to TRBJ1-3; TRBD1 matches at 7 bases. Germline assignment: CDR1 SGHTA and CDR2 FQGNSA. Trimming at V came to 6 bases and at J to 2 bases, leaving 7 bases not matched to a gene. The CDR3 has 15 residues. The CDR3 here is CASRNRGLPGNTIYF. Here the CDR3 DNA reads TGTGCCAGCAGGAACAGGGGATTACCTGGAAACACCATATATTTT.